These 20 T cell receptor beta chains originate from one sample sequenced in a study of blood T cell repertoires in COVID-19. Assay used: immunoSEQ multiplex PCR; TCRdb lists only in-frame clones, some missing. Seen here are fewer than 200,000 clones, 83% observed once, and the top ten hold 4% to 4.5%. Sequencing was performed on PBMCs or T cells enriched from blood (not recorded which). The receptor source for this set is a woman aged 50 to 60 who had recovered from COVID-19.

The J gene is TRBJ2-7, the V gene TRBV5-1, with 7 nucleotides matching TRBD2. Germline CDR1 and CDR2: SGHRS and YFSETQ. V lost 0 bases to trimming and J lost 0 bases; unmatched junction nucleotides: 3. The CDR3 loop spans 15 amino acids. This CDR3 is CASSLGEGSSYEQYV. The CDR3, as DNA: TGCGCCAGCAGCTTGGGGGAGGGAAGCTCCTACGAGCAGTACGTC.

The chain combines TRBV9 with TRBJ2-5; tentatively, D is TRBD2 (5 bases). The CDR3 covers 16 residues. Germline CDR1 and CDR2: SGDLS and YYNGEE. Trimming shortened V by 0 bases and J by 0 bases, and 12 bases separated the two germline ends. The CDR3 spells CASSVGRSPYQETQYF. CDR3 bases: TGTGCCAGCAGCGTAGGGAGGTCCCCCTACCAAGAGACCCAGTACTTC. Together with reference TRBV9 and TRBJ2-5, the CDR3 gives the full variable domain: DSGVTQTPKHLITATGQRVTLRCSPRSGDLSVYWYQQSLDQGLQFLIQYYNGEERAKGNILERFSAQQFPDLHSELNLSSLELGDSALYFCASSVGRSPYQETQYFGPGTRLLVL.

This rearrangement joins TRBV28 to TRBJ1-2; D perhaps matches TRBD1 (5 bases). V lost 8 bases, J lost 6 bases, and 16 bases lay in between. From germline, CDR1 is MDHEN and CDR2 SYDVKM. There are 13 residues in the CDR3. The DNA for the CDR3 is TGTGCCAGCCGCAATCGGGGGGGAGATGGCTACACCTTC. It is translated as CASRNRGGDGYTF.

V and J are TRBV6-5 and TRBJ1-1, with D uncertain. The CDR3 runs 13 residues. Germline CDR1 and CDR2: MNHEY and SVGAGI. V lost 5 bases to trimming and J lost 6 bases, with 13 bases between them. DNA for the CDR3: TGTGCCAGCAGTCCCTTAAGAGTGCCTGAAGCTTTCTTT. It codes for CASSPLRVPEAFF.

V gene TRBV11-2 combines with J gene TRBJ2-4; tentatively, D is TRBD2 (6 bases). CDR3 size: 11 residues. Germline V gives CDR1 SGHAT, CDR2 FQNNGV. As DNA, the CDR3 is TGTTGCGTGGGAGGAGGAAACATTCAGTACTTC. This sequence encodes CCVGGGNIQYF. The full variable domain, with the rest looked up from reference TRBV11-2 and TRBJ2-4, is EAGVAQSPRYKIIEKRQSVAFWCNPISGHATLYWYQQILGQGPKLLIQFQNNGVVDDSQLPKDRFSAERLKGVDSTLKIQPAKLEDSAVYLCCVGGGNIQYFGAGTRLSVL.

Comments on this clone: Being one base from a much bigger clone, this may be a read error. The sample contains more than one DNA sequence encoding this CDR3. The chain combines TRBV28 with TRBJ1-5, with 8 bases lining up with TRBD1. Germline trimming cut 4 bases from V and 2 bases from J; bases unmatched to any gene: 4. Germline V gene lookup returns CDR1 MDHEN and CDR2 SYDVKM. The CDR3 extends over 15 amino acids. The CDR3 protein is CASSSPTGGNQPQHF. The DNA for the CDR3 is TGTGCCAGCAGTTCCCCGACAGGGGGCAATCAGCCCCAGCATTTT.

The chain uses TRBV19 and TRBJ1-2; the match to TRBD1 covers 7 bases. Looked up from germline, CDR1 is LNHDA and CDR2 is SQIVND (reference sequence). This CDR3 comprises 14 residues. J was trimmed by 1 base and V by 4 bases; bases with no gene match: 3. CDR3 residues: CASSKQGDNYGYTF. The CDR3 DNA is TGTGCCAGTAGTAAGCAGGGGGATAACTATGGCTACACCTTC.

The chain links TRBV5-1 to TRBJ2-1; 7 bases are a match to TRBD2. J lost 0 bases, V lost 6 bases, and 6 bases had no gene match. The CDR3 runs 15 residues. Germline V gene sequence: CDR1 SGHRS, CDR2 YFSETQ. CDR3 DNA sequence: TGCGCCAGCACGTCAGCGGGACCCTCCTACAATGAGCAGTTCTTC. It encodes CASTSAGPSYNEQFF. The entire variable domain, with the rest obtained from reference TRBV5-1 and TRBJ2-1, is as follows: KAGVTQTPRYLIKTRGQQVTLSCSPISGHRSVSWYQQTPGQGLQFLFEYFSETQRNKGNFPGRFSGRQFSNSRSEMNVSTLELGDSALYLCASTSAGPSYNEQFFGPGTRLTVL.

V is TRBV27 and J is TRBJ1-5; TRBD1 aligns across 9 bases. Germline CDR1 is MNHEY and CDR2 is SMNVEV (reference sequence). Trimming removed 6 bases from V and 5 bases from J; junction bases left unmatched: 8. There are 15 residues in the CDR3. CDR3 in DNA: TGTGCCAGCAGCCTAGGACAGGGGAGCGATCAGCCCCAGCATTTT. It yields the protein CASSLGQGSDQPQHF.

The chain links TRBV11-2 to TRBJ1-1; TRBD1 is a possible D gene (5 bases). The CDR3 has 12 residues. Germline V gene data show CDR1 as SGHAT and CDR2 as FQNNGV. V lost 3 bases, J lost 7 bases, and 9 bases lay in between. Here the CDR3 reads CASSLVGDEAFF. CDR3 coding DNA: TGTGCCAGCAGCTTGGTAGGGGATGAAGCTTTCTTT.

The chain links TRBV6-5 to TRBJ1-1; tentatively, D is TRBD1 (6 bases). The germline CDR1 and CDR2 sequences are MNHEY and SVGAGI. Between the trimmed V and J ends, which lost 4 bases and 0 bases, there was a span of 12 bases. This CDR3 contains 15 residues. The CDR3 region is CASSSPGQMNTEAFF. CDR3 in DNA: TGTGCCAGCAGTTCCCCGGGACAAATGAACACTGAAGCTTTCTTT.

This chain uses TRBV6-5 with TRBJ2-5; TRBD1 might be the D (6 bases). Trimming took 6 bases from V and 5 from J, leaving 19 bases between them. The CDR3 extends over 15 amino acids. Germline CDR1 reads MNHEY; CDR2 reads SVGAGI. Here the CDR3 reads CASSRTGMPGETQYF. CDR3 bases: TGTGCCAGCAGCCGAACAGGGATGCCTGGCGAGACCCAGTACTTC.

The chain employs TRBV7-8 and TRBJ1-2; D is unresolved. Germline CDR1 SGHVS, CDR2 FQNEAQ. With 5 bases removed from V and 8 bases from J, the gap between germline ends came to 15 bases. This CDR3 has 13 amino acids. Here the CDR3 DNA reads TGTGCCAGCAGCGCCCAAGCGTTTGGGGGCTACACCTTC. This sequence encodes CASSAQAFGGYTF.

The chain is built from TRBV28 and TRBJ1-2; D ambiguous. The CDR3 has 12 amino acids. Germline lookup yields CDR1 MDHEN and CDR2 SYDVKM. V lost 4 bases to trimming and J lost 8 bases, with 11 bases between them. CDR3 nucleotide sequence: TGTGCCAGCAGTTCCTACACGGGGGGCTACACCTTC. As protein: CASSSYTGGYTF.

CDR3 protein: CASSGRQAYGYTF. Here the CDR3 DNA reads TGTGCCAGTAGTGGTAGGCAGGCCTATGGCTACACCTTC. V gene TRBV19 combines with J gene TRBJ1-2; D remains unclear. CDR1 and CDR2 from the germline V gene are LNHDA and SQIVND (reference sequence). V was clipped by 5 bases and J by 4 bases, with 11 bases between them. The CDR3 has 13 amino acids.

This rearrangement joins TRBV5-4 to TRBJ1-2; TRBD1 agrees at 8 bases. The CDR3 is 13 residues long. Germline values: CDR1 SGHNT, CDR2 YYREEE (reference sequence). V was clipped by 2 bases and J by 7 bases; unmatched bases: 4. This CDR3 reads CASSFAGGFGYTF. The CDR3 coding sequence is TGTGCCAGCAGCTTTGCAGGGGGCTTTGGCTACACCTTC. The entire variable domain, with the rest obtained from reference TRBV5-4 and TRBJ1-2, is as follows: ETGVTQSPTHLIKTRGQQVTLRCSSQSGHNTVSWYQQALGQGPQFIFQYYREEENGRGNFPPRFSGLQFPNYSSELNVNALELDDSALYLCASSFAGGFGYTFGSGTRLTVV.

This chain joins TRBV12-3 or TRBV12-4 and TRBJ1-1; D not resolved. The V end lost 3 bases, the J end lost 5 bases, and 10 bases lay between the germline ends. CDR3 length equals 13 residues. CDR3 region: CASSLGHGTEAFF. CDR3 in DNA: TGTGCCAGCAGTTTGGGCCATGGGACTGAAGCTTTCTTT.

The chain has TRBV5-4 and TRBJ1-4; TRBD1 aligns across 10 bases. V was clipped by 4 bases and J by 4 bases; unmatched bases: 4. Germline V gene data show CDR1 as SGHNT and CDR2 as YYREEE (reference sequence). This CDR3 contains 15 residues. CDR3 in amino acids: CASSLRTGGNEKLFF. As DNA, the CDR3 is TGTGCCAGCAGCCTCAGGACAGGGGGTAATGAAAAACTGTTTTTT.

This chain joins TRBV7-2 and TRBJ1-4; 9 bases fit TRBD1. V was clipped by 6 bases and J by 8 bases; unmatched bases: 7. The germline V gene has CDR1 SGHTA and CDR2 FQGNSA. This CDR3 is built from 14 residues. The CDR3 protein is CASSSRDRAEKLFF. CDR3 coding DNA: TGTGCCAGCAGTTCTAGGGACAGGGCGGAAAAACTGTTTTTT.

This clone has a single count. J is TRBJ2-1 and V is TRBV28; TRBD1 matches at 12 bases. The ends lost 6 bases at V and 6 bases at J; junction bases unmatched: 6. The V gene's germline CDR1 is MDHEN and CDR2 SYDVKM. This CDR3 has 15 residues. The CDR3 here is CASRLGDRGLNEQFF. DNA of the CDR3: TGTGCCAGCAGGTTGGGGGACAGGGGGCTCAATGAGCAGTTCTTC. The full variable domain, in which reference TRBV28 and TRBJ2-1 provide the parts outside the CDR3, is DVKVTQSSRYLVKRTGEKVFLECVQDMDHENMFWYRQDPGLGLRLIYFSYDVKMKEKGDIPEGYSVSREKKERFSLILESASTNQTSMYLCASRLGDRGLNEQFFGPGTRLTVL.